This TCR beta chain was captured by sequencing in a study of T-cell memory formation after mild COVID-19. Study-level findings and limits: Cross-reactive memory apparently joined, as some responding clones appeared in pre-infection memory. Day 37-peaking second-wave clones had unconfirmed SARS-CoV-2 specificity.

This clonotype appeared a few times. What it binds is not known. TCRdb reprocessed the 5' RACE reads with MiXCR, giving one entry per CDR3 protein. In the table there are around 250,000 distinct CDR3 sequences, 15% to 20% of which are singletons. This TCR was sampled from a man between 18 and 35 years old who had mild COVID-19 (a few samples of this study predate the infection). Cell type and time point are not known. Sequenced: PBMCs or a T cell subset sorted from them (not recorded which).

DNA for the CDR3: TGTGCCAGCAGTCTTGTCCTGGCTCAAGAGACCCAGTACTTC. It translates to CASSLVLAQETQYF. This chain uses TRBV7-2 with TRBJ2-5, with unresolved D. The germline gives CDR1 SGHTA, CDR2 FQGNSA. V lost 6 bases and J lost 2, with 13 bases in between. The length of the CDR3 is 14 residues.